This T cell receptor (beta chain) was sequenced for a study of cytomegalovirus exposure and HLA in healthy donors. V lost 4 bases and J 1 base, leaving 10 bases between the germline ends. CDR1 is KGHSH, CDR2 LQKENI, per germline. The CDR3 spans 14 residues. The PCR was carried out with 60 Vbeta primers and 13 Jbeta primers. Sequenced by immunoSEQ multiplex PCR; TCRdb stores in-frame clones only, minus some. Among more than 100,000 clones listed, more than 75% were seen once. What was sequenced was PBMCs. V usage is TRBV18 and J usage is TRBJ1-1, with a tentative D call TRBD1 (5 bases). The origin of this receptor is a woman under 40 in good health and CMV-seronegative. The CDR3 DNA follows: TGTGCCAGCTCACTAGGGGCAAGGAACACTGAAGCTTTCTTT. Translating gives CASSLGARNTEAFF. Complete variable domain (other parts from reference TRBV18 and TRBJ1-1): NAGVMQNPRHLVRRRGQEARLRCSPMKGHSHVYWYRQLPEEGLKFMVYLQKENIIDESGMPKERFSAEFPKEGPSILRIQQVVRGDSAAYFCASSLGARNTEAFFGQGTRLTVV.